A single sample gave rise to the 11 T cell receptor beta chains below, sequenced in a study of Graves' ophthalmopathy and Graves' hyperthyroidism. From RNA, the CDR3 regions of TCR beta chains were amplified and sequenced. HTBI primers primed a first-round RT-PCR, and a second-round multiplex PCR followed. TCRdb analysed the multiplex PCR reads with MiXCR anew, one entry per CDR3 protein. The sample shows roughly 300,000 distinct CDR3 sequences, about a sixth of them seen only once. The sample comprised peripheral blood. These TCRs come from an adult man with Graves' ophthalmopathy.

This clonotype was seen at least ten times. The rearrangement joins TRBV5-1 to TRBJ2-2; D is tentatively TRBD1 or TRBD2 (6 bases each). The length of the CDR3 is 14 residues. The V end lost 4 bases, the J end lost 1 base, and 8 bases lay between the germline ends. Germline V CDR1 and CDR2: SGHRS, YFSETQ. CDR3 nucleotides: TGCGCCAGCAGCCGGGGGCGGAACACCGGGGAGCTGTTTTTT. It encodes CASSRGRNTGELFF.

The sample holds many counts of this clonotype. The chain is built from TRBV12-3 or TRBV12-4 and TRBJ2-7; D unresolved. The CDR3 totals 15 residues. The V and J ends lost 1 base and 6 bases respectively, with 16 bases between them. CDR3 bases: TGTGCCAGCAGTTTAGAGGGCCGGGCCTTCGGCGAGCAGTACTTC. It yields the protein CASSLEGRAFGEQYF.

This clonotype was observed at least ten times. The chain links TRBV12-3 or TRBV12-4 to TRBJ1-5; D gene ambiguous. CDR3 length: 13 residues. Trimming pared 3 bases from V and 3 bases from J, leaving 6 bases between. CDR3 sequence reads: CASSFNNNQPQHF. CDR3 DNA: TGTGCCAGCAGTTTCAACAACAATCAGCCCCAGCATTTT.

In its sample, this clonotype was seen many times. The chain carries TRBV20-1 and TRBJ1-1, with no clear D. The CDR3 loop spans 16 amino acids. Germline V gene sequence: CDR1 DFQATT, CDR2 SNEGSKA (reference sequence). Trimming shortened V by 5 bases and J by 3 bases, and 22 bases separated the two germline ends. The CDR3 DNA sequence: TGCAGTGCTGCGGGCCAACATCCGACGGTGGACACTGAAGCTTTCTTT. Translated, it gives CSAAGQHPTVDTEAFF.

The gene calls are TRBV11-2 and TRBJ1-3, with 9 positions matching TRBD1. Germline lookup yields CDR1 SGHAT and CDR2 FQNNGV. The CDR3 is made up of 16 amino acids. With V trimmed by 4 bases and J by 2 bases, 6 bases remained unmatched. In DNA form, the CDR3 reads TGTGCCAGCAGCTCAACAGGGGGCGCGCCTGGAAACACCATATATTTT. Its protein is CASSSTGGAPGNTIYF.

This clonotype came up many times. The genes are TRBV5-1 and TRBJ2-5; 10 positions agree with TRBD2. In germline, CDR1 is SGHRS, CDR2 YFSETQ. V shed 4 bases and J 1 base; nucleotides not matched to a gene: 4. This CDR3 comprises 15 residues. CDR3: CASSRGLAFQETQYF. CDR3 coding DNA: TGCGCCAGCAGCAGGGGACTAGCGTTCCAAGAGACCCAGTACTTC.

The table lists this clonotype with many counts. V and J are TRBV27 and TRBJ2-5; D might be TRBD1 (7 bases). Trimming shortened V by 2 bases and J by 3 bases, and 10 bases separated the two germline ends. The CDR3 is 14 residues long. Germline CDR1 reads MNHEY; CDR2 reads SMNVEV (reference sequence). For the CDR3, the DNA is TGTGCCAGCAGTTTACTCAGGGGGGAAGAGACCCAGTACTTC. This translates into CASSLLRGEETQYF.

The sample holds a few counts of this clonotype. This chain uses TRBV24-1 with TRBJ2-7; perhaps TRBD1 as D (5 bases). The V end lost 2 bases, the J end lost 4 bases, and 14 bases lay between the germline ends. The CDR3 is 15 residues long. Germline CDR1 and CDR2: KGHDR and SFDVKD. The CDR3 DNA reads as TGTGCCACCAGTGATTCCTACAAACAGGTGTACGAGCAGTACTTC. Translated, it gives CATSDSYKQVYEQYF.

This clonotype appeared many times. The J gene is TRBJ1-3, the V gene TRBV6-1, with D perhaps matching TRBD1 (5 bases). Germline CDR1 reads MNHNS; CDR2 reads SASEGT. Trimming took 5 bases from V and 1 from J, leaving 9 bases between them. The CDR3 totals 14 residues. As DNA, the CDR3 is TGTGCCAGCAGTCAACAGGTTTCTGGAAACACCATATATTTT. It yields the protein CASSQQVSGNTIYF.

This clonotype has ten or more counts. The chain is built from TRBV20-1 and TRBJ2-4, with 9 bases fitting TRBD1. J was trimmed by 5 bases and V by 6 bases; bases with no gene match: 8. There are 14 residues in the CDR3. Germline CDR1 reads DFQATT; CDR2 reads SNEGSKA (reference sequence). The CDR3 here is CSARDRVRQNIQYF. CDR3 sequence (DNA): TGCAGTGCGCGGGACAGGGTACGCCAAAACATTCAGTACTTC.

The table lists this clonotype with many counts. This rearrangement joins TRBV6-5 to TRBJ1-2, with D unclear. The CDR3 runs 12 residues. Trimming removed 8 bases from V and 0 bases from J, with 7 bases in between. The germline gives CDR1 MNHEY, CDR2 SVGAGI. CDR3 in amino acids: CASHNANYGYTF. CDR3 in DNA: TGTGCCAGCCACAATGCTAACTATGGCTACACCTTC.